The 21 T cell receptor beta chains listed next were all sequenced from one sample in a study of CD8 T cells in ankylosing spondylitis. A single record per CDR3 protein comes from TCRdb applying MiXCR to the 5' RACE reads. The sample lists 80,000 to 100,000 distinct CDR3 sequences, 8% to 10% occurring once. The sequencing input was blood, either unsorted or a sorted T cell fraction (not recorded which). Source of these receptors: a male donor with ankylosing spondylitis or in good health (not recorded which).

This clonotype was seen many times. This chain joins TRBV6-1 and TRBJ2-7; tentatively, D is TRBD2 (5 bases). CDR3 length equals 14 residues. V shed 10 bases and J shed 0 bases, with 16 bases lying between them. Germline values: CDR1 MNHNS, CDR2 SASEGT. This CDR3 reads CAIGVRAFSYEQYF. CDR3 nucleotides: TGTGCCATCGGGGTCCGGGCCTTCTCCTACGAGCAGTACTTC.

This clonotype was counted ten times or more. The chain employs TRBV7-2 and TRBJ2-7; TRBD2 agrees at 7 bases. CDR3 size: 16 residues. CDR1 is SGHTA, CDR2 FQGNSA, per germline. V gave up 2 bases and J gave up 3 bases; unmatched junction bases: 10. In DNA form, the CDR3 reads TGTGCCAGCAGCTTAATCCCTAGCGGCCTCAGCTACGAGCAGTACTTC. Amino acid sequence: CASSLIPSGLSYEQYF.

This clonotype has at least ten counts. This rearrangement joins TRBV29-1 to TRBJ1-2; D gene uncertain. CDR1 is SQVTM and CDR2 is ANQGSEA in the germline V gene. The CDR3 is made up of 12 amino acids. The V end was cut by 5 bases, the J end by 5 bases, with 12 bases between. DNA of the CDR3: TGCAGCGTTAAGGACGACGGATATGGCTACACCTTC. The encoded protein is CSVKDDGYGYTF.

This clonotype was detected many times. The CDR3, as DNA: TGTGCCAGCAGTGCCCGCACAGGGAATGAAAAACTGTTTTTT. This translates into CASSARTGNEKLFF. The chain couples TRBV2 to TRBJ1-4, with D tentatively TRBD1 (6 bases). V lost 4 bases to trimming and J lost 5 bases, with 11 bases between them. This CDR3 is 14 amino acids long. The germline V gene has CDR1 SNHLY and CDR2 FYNNEI. Full variable domain (remainder filled in from reference TRBV2 and TRBJ1-4): EPEVTQTPSHQVTQMGQEVILRCVPISNHLYFYWYRQILGQKVEFLVSFYNNEISEKSEIFDDQFSVERPDGSNFTLKIRSTKLEDSAMYFCASSARTGNEKLFFGSGTQLSVL.

The chain combines TRBV7-2 with TRBJ1-2, with a possible D match to TRBD1 (5 bases). The CDR3 is made up of 14 amino acids. With 4 bases removed from V and 7 bases from J, the gap between germline ends came to 16 bases. Germline-derived CDR1 and CDR2 are SGHTA and FQGNSA. CDR3 residues: CASSSTYSGGGYTF. CDR3 bases: TGTGCCAGCAGCTCGACTTACTCGGGGGGTGGCTACACCTTC.

This clonotype appeared a few times. The chain has TRBV15 and TRBJ2-5, with 7 bases matching TRBD1. The V gene's germline CDR1 is LNHNV and CDR2 YYDKDF (reference sequence). Losses at the gene ends were 6 bases for V and 2 bases for J; bases not matched to a gene: 18. This CDR3 region has 18 residues. CDR3 sequence: CATSGLNVRGQRQETQYF. For the CDR3, the DNA is TGTGCCACCAGTGGCCTTAATGTGAGGGGGCAACGACAAGAGACCCAGTACTTC.

The chain employs TRBV29-1 and TRBJ2-3, with D tentatively TRBD2 (6 bases). The CDR3 covers 12 residues. Germline CDR1 SQVTM, CDR2 ANQGSEA. V lost 7 bases and J 6 bases, leaving 14 bases between the germline ends. CDR3 coding DNA: TGCAGCGGGGGGGTAGAATTGGATACGCAGTATTTT. It translates to CSGGVELDTQYF.

At least ten counts were recorded for this clonotype. This chain uses TRBV11-2 with TRBJ2-7; 7 nucleotides line up with TRBD2. After removal of 3 bases from V and 3 bases from J, the junction contained 5 bases not matched to a gene. The CDR3 runs 14 residues. Germline CDR1 is SGHAT and CDR2 is FQNNGV. The CDR3: CASSFSGPVYEQYF. In DNA, the CDR3 is TGTGCCAGCAGCTTTAGCGGGCCCGTCTACGAGCAGTACTTC.

This clonotype was seen a handful of times. V gene TRBV5-5 combines with J gene TRBJ2-2; D not certain. Germline CDR1 reads SGHKS; CDR2 reads YYEKEE (reference sequence). Trimming stripped 4 bases from V and 1 base from J, with 14 bases between. CDR3 length: 16 amino acids. DNA of the CDR3: TGTGCCAGCAGCGGGGTATGGACGGGGAACACCGGGGAGCTGTTTTTT. This encodes CASSGVWTGNTGELFF.

This clonotype came up many times. The chain recombines TRBV28 with TRBJ2-4; D unclear. The CDR3 sequence is 11 residues long. Germline CDR1 is MDHEN and CDR2 is SYDVKM. Trimming shortened V by 6 bases and J by 13 bases, and 13 bases separated the two germline ends. CDR3 bases: TGTGCCAGCAGAATAAGGGCCACCCAGTACTTC. Translation gives CASRIRATQYF.

This clonotype was seen a few times. The J gene is TRBJ1-2, the V gene TRBV7-9, with TRBD1 matching 9 bases. With 4 bases clipped from V and 5 bases from J, the junction kept 11 bases outside the gene matches. Germline loops: CDR1 SEHNR, CDR2 FQNEAQ (reference sequence). There are 16 residues in the CDR3. The DNA for the CDR3 is TGTGCCAGCAGCTCCCGGGGGGACAGGGTGGAATATGGCTACACCTTC. This translates into CASSSRGDRVEYGYTF.

This clonotype occurred many times. The chain combines TRBV20-1 with TRBJ1-1; 9 positions match TRBD1. V lost 2 bases and J lost 4; bases outside the gene matches: 2. Germline CDR1 reads DFQATT; CDR2 reads SNEGSKA (reference sequence). CDR3 length: 13 residues. The CDR3 coding sequence is TGCAGTGCTAGATGGACAGGGGCCACTGAAGCTTTCTTT. Encoded protein: CSARWTGATEAFF.

In its sample, this clonotype was seen many times. The V and J genes are TRBV20-1 and TRBJ2-2; 7 bases agree with TRBD2. The germline V gene has CDR1 DFQATT and CDR2 SNEGSKA (reference sequence). The CDR3 is 16 amino acids. V shed 0 bases and J 0 bases; nucleotides not matched to a gene: 4. CDR3 coding DNA: TGCAGTGCTAGAGATTTGACTAGCCCGAACACCGGGGAGCTGTTTTTT. Its protein is CSARDLTSPNTGELFF.

This clonotype was detected ten times or more. The V and J genes are TRBV11-2 and TRBJ2-1, with D tentatively TRBD1 (6 bases). Between the trimmed V and J ends, which lost 5 bases and 6 bases, there was a span of 17 bases. The length of the CDR3 is 15 residues. CDR1 and CDR2 from the germline V gene are SGHAT and FQNNGV. The CDR3 DNA is TGTGCCAGCAGCCCGGCAGCTAGAGGGGGCAATGAGCAGTTCTTC. Protein sequence: CASSPAARGGNEQFF. The full variable domain, rest sourced from reference TRBV11-2 and TRBJ2-1, is EAGVAQSPRYKIIEKRQSVAFWCNPISGHATLYWYQQILGQGPKLLIQFQNNGVVDDSQLPKDRFSAERLKGVDSTLKIQPAKLEDSAVYLCASSPAARGGNEQFFGPGTRLTVL.

This clonotype appeared a few times. The chain carries TRBV5-1 and TRBJ2-1, with TRBD2 matching over 7 bases. The CDR3 covers 13 residues. J was trimmed by 11 bases and V by 3 bases; bases with no gene match: 8. From germline, CDR1 is SGHRS and CDR2 YFSETQ. CDR3 sequence reads: CASSSVGGTQQFF. CDR3 coding DNA: TGCGCCAGCAGCTCGGTGGGGGGGACTCAGCAGTTCTTC. The whole variable domain, remainder taken from reference TRBV5-1 and TRBJ2-1, is KAGVTQTPRYLIKTRGQQVTLSCSPISGHRSVSWYQQTPGQGLQFLFEYFSETQRNKGNFPGRFSGRQFSNSRSEMNVSTLELGDSALYLCASSSVGGTQQFFGPGTRLTVL.

This clonotype was recorded at least ten times. V is TRBV14 and J is TRBJ1-2; 8 nucleotides agree with TRBD1. Germline V lookup: CDR1 SGHDN, CDR2 FVKESK. Trimming removed 1 base from V and 2 bases from J; junction bases left unmatched: 3. This CDR3 is 15 amino acids long. CDR3 residues: CASSQGTGLNYGYTF. The CDR3 DNA is TGTGCCAGCAGCCAAGGGACAGGGTTGAACTATGGCTACACCTTC.

This clonotype has a count of ten or more. The chain couples TRBV20-1 to TRBJ2-3; D may match TRBD1 or TRBD2 (5 bases each). V was trimmed by 3 bases and J by 2 bases, leaving 12 bases between them. CDR1 is DFQATT and CDR2 is SNEGSKA in the germline V gene (reference sequence). This CDR3 is 14 amino acids long. CDR3: CSARAGANTDTQYF. CDR3 nucleotide sequence: TGCAGTGCTAGGGCCGGGGCCAACACAGATACGCAGTATTTT.

In this sample, this clonotype turned up many times. The rearrangement links TRBV4-3 to TRBJ1-3; D not resolved. From germline, CDR1 is LGHNA and CDR2 YSLEER. The V end lost 0 bases, the J end lost 6 bases, and 12 bases lay between the germline ends. The length of the CDR3 is 15 residues. CDR3: CASSQDVTVANTIYF. The CDR3 nucleotides are TGCGCCAGCAGCCAAGATGTAACCGTCGCAAACACCATATATTTT.

This clonotype was observed many times. The chain links TRBV4-2 to TRBJ1-5; no clear D. Trimming stripped 3 bases from V and 4 bases from J, with 10 bases between. The germline gives CDR1 LGHNA, CDR2 YNFKEQ. This CDR3 is built from 14 residues. This CDR3 reads CASSQGGRNQPQHF. DNA for the CDR3: TGTGCCAGCAGCCAGGGTGGTAGGAATCAGCCCCAGCATTTT.

This clonotype was counted between two and nine times. This chain uses TRBV6-1 with TRBJ2-3; D may be TRBD2 (7 bases). The CDR3 is 14 residues long. V was pared by 9 bases and J by 2 bases, with 15 bases between. Germline CDR1 and CDR2: MNHNS and SASEGT. The CDR3, as DNA: TGTGCCAGTCAACGGGGGGCCCACACAGATACGCAGTATTTT. Its protein is CASQRGAHTDTQYF.

This clonotype was recorded at least ten times. This CDR3 is CSASTDQWTEDTEAFF. CDR3 bases: TGCAGTGCCTCAACTGACCAATGGACCGAAGACACTGAAGCTTTCTTT. This chain links TRBV20-1 with TRBJ1-1; D not certain. V was trimmed by 6 bases and J by 3 bases, leaving 23 bases between them. CDR1 and CDR2 (germline): DFQATT, SNEGSKA (reference sequence). The length of the CDR3 is 16 residues.